This T cell receptor beta chain originates from a study of blood T cells in healthy people across ages. Study-wide results and limits: Relative to aged donors, long-lived donors carried more naive CD4+ cells and displayed higher diversity.

Concerning this clonotype itself: The antigen remains unidentified.

Primers used in a second PCR of about 7 to 12 cycles were a sample-barcoded 5' primer and a J-beta primer mix. MiXCR, run by TCRdb on the 5' RACE reads, gives a single entry per CDR3 protein. The data contain more than 1,000,000 distinct CDR3 sequences, under 30% of them singletons. The same data also went into a second study, on T cells of mothers and their children. As reported in that work: Mother-child pairs who were related displayed a slightly higher overlap than unrelated pairs, a difference that was non-significant.

The sample consisted of blood. This receptor was obtained from a girl aged 2 to 10 in good health.

In DNA, the CDR3 is TGCAGTGCAAGCCGCGGAGCAGGACTCAATCAGCCCCAGCATTTT. This translates into CSASRGAGLNQPQHF. V and J are TRBV20-1 and TRBJ1-5, with D uncertain. CDR1 and CDR2 (germline): DFQATT, SNEGSKA (reference sequence). The ends were cut back, 6 bases at V and 3 bases at J, with 18 bases in the middle. The CDR3 contains 15 residues.